The 10 T cell receptor beta chains below all came from one sample that was sequenced in a study of control samples from healthy donors and cancer patients. The table came from immunoSEQ multiplex PCR; TCRdb's copy has only in-frame clones and leaves some out. The data hold 95,000 to 100,000 clones, with approximately 90% observed a single time. Sequences were obtained from blood. The source is a man in his thirties or forties in good health.

This chain joins TRBV9 and TRBJ1-6; D may be TRBD1 (6 bases). CDR1 and CDR2 (germline): SGDLS, YYNGEE. Trimming removed 4 bases at V and 9 bases at J, with 11 bases between. CDR3 length: 13 amino acids. The CDR3: CASSLQDSSPLHF. The CDR3 DNA follows: TGTGCCAGCAGCCTCCAGGACAGTTCACCCCTCCACTTT.

This clone turned up a few times. The chain links TRBV28 to TRBJ1-4; 8 positions match TRBD1. Germline V lookup: CDR1 MDHEN, CDR2 SYDVKM. V was pared by 2 bases and J by 3 bases, with 11 bases of the junction left unmatched. The CDR3 consists of 18 residues. The CDR3 loop reads CASSLSVTGEEANEKLFF. CDR3 nucleotide sequence: TGTGCCAGCAGTTTAAGCGTGACAGGGGAGGAGGCTAATGAAAAACTGTTTTTT.

The V call is TRBV19, the J call TRBJ2-5; a weak D match, TRBD2 (6 bases). Germline-derived CDR1 and CDR2 are LNHDA and SQIVND (reference sequence). With 4 bases removed from V and 5 bases from J, the gap between germline ends came to 8 bases. This CDR3 comprises 12 residues. The CDR3 is CASSTRGETQYF. The CDR3 nucleotides read TGTGCCAGTAGTACCCGGGGGGAGACCCAGTACTTC.

This rearrangement joins TRBV5-5 to TRBJ1-1; D is perhaps TRBD1 (5 bases). V lost 5 bases and J lost 1, with 6 bases in between. This CDR3 has 12 amino acids. Per germline, CDR1 SGHKS and CDR2 YYEKEE (reference sequence). Here the CDR3 DNA reads TGTGCCAGCAGAACAGGGAACACTGAAGCTTTCTTT. Its protein is CASRTGNTEAFF.

The chain couples TRBV28 to TRBJ1-2; D perhaps matches TRBD1 (5 bases). CDR1 and CDR2 from the germline V gene are MDHEN and SYDVKM. Between the trimmed V and J ends, which lost 8 bases and 4 bases, there was a span of 14 bases. The CDR3 loop spans 13 amino acids. This CDR3 reads CASGHSLLYGYTF. In DNA, the CDR3 is TGTGCCAGCGGACACAGCCTCCTCTATGGCTACACCTTC.

This clone was seen more than once but under ten times. V gene TRBV5-6 combines with J gene TRBJ2-2, with D perhaps matching TRBD2 (5 bases). CDR3 length equals 14 residues. The germline V and J ends were trimmed by 3 bases and 0 bases, with 6 bases remaining between them. Per the germline V gene, CDR1 is SGHDT and CDR2 is YYEEEE. The CDR3 sequence is CASSWESNTGELFF. The CDR3, as DNA: TGTGCCAGCAGCTGGGAGTCGAACACCGGGGAGCTGTTTTTT.

This sequence joins TRBV2 and TRBJ1-4, with a tentative D call TRBD1 (6 bases). V shed 5 bases and J shed 7 bases, with 20 bases lying between them. CDR3 length: 16 amino acids. In germline, CDR1 is SNHLY, CDR2 FYNNEI. CDR3 nucleotide sequence: TGTGCCAGCAGTTCAGTGAGGACAGCCTCTGGTGAAAAACTGTTTTTT. As protein: CASSSVRTASGEKLFF.

The CDR3 here is CASIPTGLNTEAFF. The CDR3, as DNA: TGTGCCAGTATCCCGACAGGTCTGAACACTGAAGCTTTCTTT. This rearrangement joins TRBV19 to TRBJ1-1, with D perhaps matching TRBD1 (6 bases). This CDR3 has 14 amino acids. The germline V gene has CDR1 LNHDA and CDR2 SQIVND (reference sequence). Trimming shortened V by 7 bases and J by 0 bases, and 12 bases separated the two germline ends.

The rearrangement joins TRBV7-8 to TRBJ2-7; D is possibly TRBD1 or TRBD2 (6 bases each). Germline CDR1 reads SGHVS; CDR2 reads FQNEAQ. Trimming pared 5 bases from V and 4 bases from J, leaving 21 bases between. This CDR3 comprises 16 residues. Here the CDR3 DNA reads TGTGCCAGCAGCAAATCACAGGGCGGGGTGGGGTACGAGCAGTACTTC. Amino acid sequence: CASSKSQGGVGYEQYF.

The V gene is TRBV28, the J gene TRBJ1-3, with 7 bases aligning to TRBD1. J lost 0 bases, V lost 5 bases, and 4 bases had no gene match. The germline gives CDR1 MDHEN, CDR2 SYDVKM. There are 15 residues in the CDR3. The CDR3 coding sequence is TGTGCCAGCAGTGTCCCAGGGGGCTCTGGAAACACCATATATTTT. This gives the protein CASSVPGGSGNTIYF.